This T cell receptor beta chain was documented in a study of low-dose radiotherapy and immunotherapy resistance in tumors. Time point: before trial treatment. The donors' treatment consisted of nivolumab, ipilimumab, aspirin, low-dose cyclophosphamide and low-dose radiotherapy. Advanced solid tumors lacking tumor-infiltrating lymphocytes were present in eligible patients. TRAV and TRBV primers primed cDNA for both TCRalpha and TCRbeta. The TCRs were subjected to amplification over 20 PCR cycles employing a constant-region primer in conjunction with a V-primer adapter. Amplification of the isolated mRNA used in vitro transcription. MiXCR was run by TCRdb on the reads, yielding one entry per CDR3 protein. The sample includes roughly 76,000 distinct CDR3 sequences, 15% to 20% of them seen just once. CDR1 and CDR2 (germline): SGHRS, YFSETQ. The J segment lost 6 bases and the V segment lost 4 bases, leaving 3 bases of the junction unmatched. This CDR3 is 14 amino acids long.

The genes are TRBV5-1 and TRBJ2-1, with TRBD2 identical over 11 bases. The receptor was derived from a male donor with prostate cancer. The specimen comprised PBMCs, sampled before treatment. CDR3 amino acids: CASSVSGGANEQFF. The CDR3 nucleotides read TGCGCCAGCAGCGTTAGCGGGGGGGCCAATGAGCAGTTCTTC.